This is a list of T cell receptor beta chains from one sample in a study of blood T cell repertoires in COVID-19. Repertoires were generated with immunoSEQ multiplex PCR, while TCRdb's copy carries only in-frame clones and drops some. The table has roughly 250,000 clones, approximately 84% seen once. Material: PBMCs or T cells enriched from blood (not recorded which). The receptor set was obtained from a woman aged 40 to 49 with acute COVID-19. The CDR3 runs from the conserved cysteine through the conserved F or W. The D gene is left open where the match is weak. Expanded clones get a size class; other rows say once, few or many, or leave the size out.

TRBJ2-2	TRBD2	TRBV7-9	-	CASSSGLAGGGTGELFF	TGTGCCAGCAGCTCGGGACTAGCGGGAGGGGGCACCGGGGAGCTGTTTTTT
TRBJ2-3	-	TRBV9	-	CASSVLLRDTQYF	TGTGCCAGCAGCGTACTCCTCAGAGATACGCAGTATTTT
TRBJ2-7	TRBD1	TRBV11-2	-	CASSLMTGGGYEQYF	TGTGCCAGCAGCTTAATGACAGGGGGTGGGTACGAGCAGTACTTC
TRBJ2-1	-	TRBV4-2	-	CASSQEGLSSYNEQFF	TGTGCCAGCAGCCAGGAGGGACTTAGCTCCTACAATGAGCAGTTCTTC
TRBJ2-5	TRBD2	TRBV6-5	-	CASSYLAGDGETQYF	TGTGCCAGCAGTTACCTAGCGGGAGACGGTGAGACCCAGTACTTC
TRBJ2-7	TRBD2	TRBV29-1	-	CSVEESEREGRYEQYF	TGCAGCGTTGAAGAATCGGAGCGGGAGGGCCGGTACGAGCAGTACTTC
TRBJ2-1	-	TRBV6-4	few	CASSDSAEEYNEQFF	TGTGCCAGCAGTGACTCGGCGGAAGAGTACAATGAGCAGTTCTTC
TRBJ2-5	TRBD1	TRBV6-5	-	CASSPETGGSETQYF	TGTGCCAGCAGCCCCGAGACAGGGGGTTCGGAGACCCAGTACTTC
TRBJ2-5	-	TRBV28	-	CASSFIAAERETQYF	TGTGCCAGCAGTTTCATAGCGGCGGAGCGTGAGACCCAGTACTTC
TRBJ2-2	TRBD2	TRBV7-3	-	CASSPGLGPGELFF	TGTGCCAGCAGCCCCGGACTAGGTCCCGGGGAGCTGTTTTTT
TRBJ2-2	TRBD2	TRBV19	-	CASSIVWTSGNTGELFF	TGTGCCAGTAGTATAGTTTGGACTAGCGGAAACACCGGGGAGCTGTTTTTT
TRBJ2-3	TRBD2	TRBV3-1/TRBV3-2	-	CASSPTSVLTTQYF	TGTGCCAGCAGCCCGACTAGCGTTCTAACGACGCAGTATTTT
TRBJ1-3	-	TRBV21-1	-	CASSKGDRGQVLNTIYF	TGTGCCAGCAGCAAAGGGGACAGGGGGCAGGTTTTGAACACCATATATTTT
TRBJ1-1	-	TRBV11-1	once	CASSPPGGTEAFF	TGTGCCAGCAGCCCCCCCGGAGGCACTGAAGCTTTCTTT
TRBJ1-2	-	TRBV11-3	-	CASSSRGSGYGYTF	TGTGCCAGCAGCTCAAGGGGATCAGGGTATGGCTACACCTTC
TRBJ2-3	TRBD2	TRBV4-2	-	CASSQDSGREVGTDTQYF	TGTGCCAGCAGCCAGGATAGCGGGAGGGAAGTCGGCACAGATACGCAGTATTTT
TRBJ2-7	TRBD2	TRBV6-5	-	CASAGGAYEQYF	TGTGCCAGCGCGGGAGGTGCGTACGAGCAGTACTTC
TRBJ1-2	-	TRBV5-4	-	CASSSAGPGYGYTF	TGTGCCAGCAGCTCTGCGGGGCCAGGGTATGGCTACACCTTC
TRBJ2-1	-	TRBV27	-	CASSRGAVNEQFF	TGTGCCAGCAGTCGGGGGGCGGTTAATGAGCAGTTCTTC
TRBJ1-1	TRBD1	TRBV6-1	-	CASSERGRGNTEAFF	TGTGCCAGCAGTGAAAGGGGGCGCGGGAACACTGAAGCTTTCTTT
TRBJ1-2	-	TRBV6-2/TRBV6-3	-	CASSYSRIDDGYTF	TGTGCCAGCAGTTACTCGCGGATCGATGATGGCTACACCTTC
TRBJ1-2	TRBD1	TRBV27	-	CASRYRRTGDYGYTF	TGTGCCAGCAGATATCGAAGGACAGGGGACTATGGCTACACCTTC
TRBJ2-5	TRBD2	TRBV3-1/TRBV3-2	-	CASSPTSGSPQETQYF	TGTGCCAGCAGCCCAACTAGCGGGAGTCCCCAAGAGACCCAGTACTTC
TRBJ2-7	-	TRBV6-5	once	CASSSDLRGSDYEQYF	TGTGCCAGCAGTTCCGACTTAAGGGGGTCAGACTACGAGCAGTACTTC